This entry is about one TCR beta chain. Its specificity is not known. The sample comes from a study of cytomegalovirus exposure and HLA in healthy donors. Findings of the study overall: Segments of the TCR beta V type were, in most cases, productive about 87% or about 30% of the time in an earlier analysis.

PCR amplification relied on 60 Vbeta primers (plus 13 Jbeta primers). Measured with immunoSEQ multiplex PCR; TCRdb has only the in-frame clones, and not every one. The sample lists around 130,000 clones; approximately 83% were seen once. This CDR3 spans 15 amino acids. CDR1 and CDR2 from the germline V gene are MDHEN and SYDVKM. V was pared by 8 bases and J by 0 bases, with 14 bases between. This chain uses TRBV28 with TRBJ1-3; D gene unclear. The sample was PBMCs. The receptor was isolated from a girl aged 2 to 9 in good health and CMV-seronegative. The CDR3 DNA follows: TGTGCCAGCGGATCTTTGACAACCTCTGGAAACACCATATATTTT. Protein: CASGSLTTSGNTIYF.